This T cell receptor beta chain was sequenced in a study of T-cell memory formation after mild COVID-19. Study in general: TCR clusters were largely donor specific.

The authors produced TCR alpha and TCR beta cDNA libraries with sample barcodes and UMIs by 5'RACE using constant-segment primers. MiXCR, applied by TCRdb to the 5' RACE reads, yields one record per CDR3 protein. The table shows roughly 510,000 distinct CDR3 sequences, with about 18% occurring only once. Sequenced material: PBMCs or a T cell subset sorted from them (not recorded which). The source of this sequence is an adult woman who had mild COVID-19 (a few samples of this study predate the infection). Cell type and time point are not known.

CDR3 DNA sequence: TGCGCCAGCACCCCAGACAGGGGGGTAGGAGGGGAGCAGTTCTTC. It codes for CASTPDRGVGGEQFF. The chain combines TRBV5-1 with TRBJ2-1; 9 nucleotides align to TRBD1. CDR1 is SGHRS, CDR2 YFSETQ, per germline. The CDR3 consists of 15 residues. The V gene end was trimmed by 6 bases and the J gene end by 10 bases; junction bases not matched to a gene: 14.